The following is a T cell receptor beta chain sequence with its context. Germline values: CDR1 SGHRS, CDR2 YFSETQ. This CDR3 spans 14 amino acids. V was clipped by 2 bases and J by 5 bases, with 11 bases between them. This specimen belongs to a study of technical replicates of blood from a few donors. The repertoire was sequenced with immunoSEQ multiplex PCR; TCRdb's copy has only in-frame clones and lacks some. Of 87,000 or so clones detected, around 93% appear once; the ten largest clones hold 0.34%. The chain combines TRBV5-1 with TRBJ2-1; TRBD2 might be the D (6 bases). The clonotype originates from a human donor in good health. The specimen sequenced was T cells isolated from PBMCs. In DNA, the CDR3 is TGCGCCAGCAGCTTACCTAGCGCTAACAATGAGCAGTTCTTC. Translating it yields CASSLPSANNEQFF.